Below are 9 T cell receptor beta chains sequenced from a single sample in a study of vaccination and CD4 T cells after COVID-19. The antigens these receptors bind are not known. Treatment of the sample: approximately 9-day PBMC culture with coronavirus spike peptide pools or control peptides (ViraFEST assay). From the unexposed donor, CD4+ T cells were collected ahead of the COVID-19 pandemic (2011-2018). The Oncomine TCR Beta short-read assay sequenced DNA from cultured CD4+ T cells. In TCRdb, the PCR reads were re-called with MiXCR into one record per CDR3 protein. The sample lists 9,300 or so distinct CDR3 sequences, roughly 43% seen once, with 25% to 30% in the top ten. The sample consisted of CD4+ T cells from blood, cultured in vitro. All receptors come from a human donor in good health.

The chain joins TRBV20-1 to TRBJ2-1; 12 nucleotides align to TRBD2. This CDR3 comprises 13 residues. J gave up 7 bases and V 6 bases, and 4 bases lay outside the gene matches. CDR1 is DFQATT, CDR2 SNEGSKA, per germline (reference sequence). The DNA for the CDR3 is TGCAGTGCAATAACTAGCGGGAGGAATGAGCAGTTCTTC. Its protein product is CSAITSGRNEQFF.

This clonotype was seen a handful of times. The genes are TRBV12-3 or TRBV12-4 and TRBJ2-7; TRBD2 might be the D (6 bases). Trimming pared 0 bases from V and 8 bases from J, leaving 11 bases between. The CDR3 covers 13 residues. The CDR3 coding sequence is TGTGCCAGCAGTTTAGCGGGGGGTCGCAAGCAGTACTTC. Its translation: CASSLAGGRKQYF.

The V and J genes are TRBV7-2 and TRBJ1-2, with D tentatively TRBD1 (6 bases). The CDR3 totals 13 residues. The V end was cut by 0 bases, the J end by 7 bases, with 9 bases between. Germline-derived CDR1 and CDR2 are SGHTA and FQGNSA. In nucleotides, the CDR3 is TGTGCCAGCAGCTTAGCGGGACACGCTGGCTACACCTTC. Translating it yields CASSLAGHAGYTF.

This clonotype was detected only a few times. CDR3: CASRNPTGGRYNEQFF. The CDR3 DNA reads TGTGCCAGCAGAAACCCGACAGGGGGCAGGTACAATGAGCAGTTCTTC. The chain uses TRBV27 and TRBJ2-1, with 10 bases matching TRBD1. Unmatched junction bases numbered 9, after V lost 6 bases and J lost 4 bases. CDR3 length: 16 residues. Germline V lookup: CDR1 MNHEY, CDR2 SMNVEV (reference sequence).

This chain links TRBV5-1 with TRBJ1-1; 9 bases align to TRBD1. The V and J ends lost 0 bases and 5 bases, in that order; junction bases with no gene match: 5. The CDR3 covers 15 residues. Looked up from germline, CDR1 is SGHRS and CDR2 is YFSETQ. The CDR3, as DNA: TGCGCCAGCAGCTTGGCTGGGACAGGGAGAACTGAAGCTTTCTTT. Translating gives CASSLAGTGRTEAFF. The full variable domain, its missing parts supplied by reference TRBV5-1 and TRBJ1-1, is KAGVTQTPRYLIKTRGQQVTLSCSPISGHRSVSWYQQTPGQGLQFLFEYFSETQRNKGNFPGRFSGRQFSNSRSEMNVSTLELGDSALYLCASSLAGTGRTEAFFGQGTRLTVV.

This clonotype was observed once. This chain connects TRBV12-3 or TRBV12-4 to TRBJ2-7, with a weak D call TRBD2 (7 bases). The V and J ends lost 6 bases and 0 bases respectively, with 12 bases between them. The CDR3 consists of 14 residues. CDR3: CASRRGGGSYEQYF. The CDR3 nucleotides are TGTGCCAGCAGGAGGGGGGGCGGCTCCTACGAGCAGTACTTC.

The CDR3 DNA sequence: TGTGCCAGCAGCGACCCCGCAAACGCCTACGAGCAGTACTTC. This gives the protein CASSDPANAYEQYF. The rearrangement joins TRBV7-2 to TRBJ2-7; no reliable D call. V gave up 5 bases and J gave up 2 bases, with 13 bases separating them. The CDR3 has 14 amino acids. The germline CDR1 and CDR2 sequences are SGHTA and FQGNSA.

The chain couples TRBV6-1 to TRBJ2-2; TRBD2 is a possible D gene (6 bases). The CDR3 is 13 residues long. Trimming took off 8 bases at V and 4 bases at J, with 11 bases between the two ends. CDR1 MNHNS and CDR2 SASEGT come from the germline V gene. CDR3 region: CASSRGGTGELFF. CDR3 bases: TGTGCCAGCTCCCGGGGAGGCACCGGGGAGCTGTTTTTT.

This clonotype was detected only once. The chain is built from TRBV6-7 and TRBJ2-7, with 8 nucleotides matching TRBD1. TRBV6-7 has ORF status, its function being uncertain. There are 15 residues in the CDR3. Germline trimming cut 6 bases from V and 3 bases from J; bases unmatched to any gene: 10. CDR3 coding DNA: TGTGCCAGCAGCCGCCGGGACAGGAGGGTCTACGAGCAGTACTTC. This sequence encodes CASSRRDRRVYEQYF.